The rows below give T cell receptor beta chains drawn from one sample of a study of regulatory T cells in long-lasting Graves disease. In TCRdb, the multiplex PCR reads were re-called with MiXCR into one record per CDR3 protein. The data contain fewer than 500,000 distinct CDR3 sequences, 15% to 20% of them seen just once; the ten biggest clones take up 12%. This sample also appeared in a second study, on T cells in Graves' hyperthyroidism and ophthalmopathy.

The sequencing used peripheral blood mononuclear cells (PBMCs), collected at new diagnosis, from a patient treated with antithyroid drugs. Receptor source: a man between 40 and 49 years old with Graves disease. The CDR3 runs from the conserved cysteine through the conserved F or W. The order of the fields is D gene, clone size, J gene, V gene, CDR3 DNA, CDR3 protein. The D gene is left open where the match is weak. Size is omitted from some rows. Given values are once, few, many or a class for expanded clones.

D gene: -; clone size: few; J gene: TRBJ2-7; V gene: TRBV2; CDR3 DNA: TGTGCCAGCAGCGAACAGACCGGGACCACCTACGAGCAGTACTTC; CDR3 protein: CASSEQTGTTYEQYF
D gene: TRBD2; clone size: -; J gene: TRBJ2-1; V gene: TRBV27; CDR3 DNA: TGTGCCAGCAGTTTATGGGGGACTAGCGGGATCAATGAGCAGTTCTTC; CDR3 protein: CASSLWGTSGINEQFF
D gene: TRBD1; clone size: many; J gene: TRBJ2-2; V gene: TRBV2; CDR3 DNA: TGTGCCAGCCGGCAGCTACAGGGGGTGGCCGGGGAGCTGTTTTTT; CDR3 protein: CASRQLQGVAGELFF
D gene: -; clone size: few; J gene: TRBJ2-1; V gene: TRBV2; CDR3 DNA: TGTGCCAGCAGTGCCGCGGGATCCTCCTACAATGAGCAGTTCTTC; CDR3 protein: CASSAAGSSYNEQFF
D gene: -; clone size: once; J gene: TRBJ2-2; V gene: TRBV29-1; CDR3 DNA: TGCAGCGTTGCTGAAGGCACCGGGGAGCTGTTTTTT; CDR3 protein: CSVAEGTGELFF
D gene: -; clone size: many; J gene: TRBJ2-7; V gene: TRBV11-2; CDR3 DNA: TGTGCCAGCAGCCCAGTCTGGACGGACAACTACGAGCAGTACTTC; CDR3 protein: CASSPVWTDNYEQYF
D gene: TRBD2; clone size: few; J gene: TRBJ2-3; V gene: TRBV30; CDR3 DNA: TGTGCCTGGAGCTCGGGGCTAGCGGGAGGGTCTACGCAGTATTTT; CDR3 protein: CAWSSGLAGGSTQYF
D gene: TRBD2; clone size: many; J gene: TRBJ2-1; V gene: TRBV2; CDR3 DNA: TGTGCCAGCAATCCGGGACTAGCGGGAGGAGGGTACAATGAGCAGTTCTTC; CDR3 protein: CASNPGLAGGGYNEQFF
D gene: TRBD2; clone size: many; J gene: TRBJ2-1; V gene: TRBV27; CDR3 DNA: TGTGCCAGCAGTCCCAGACTAGCGGGAAGTTACAATGAGCAGTTCTTC; CDR3 protein: CASSPRLAGSYNEQFF
D gene: TRBD1; clone size: many; J gene: TRBJ2-3; V gene: TRBV7-9; CDR3 DNA: TGTGCCGTCAGGGGACAGATCTACACAGATACGCAGTATTTT; CDR3 protein: CAVRGQIYTDTQYF
D gene: -; clone size: -; J gene: TRBJ1-1; V gene: TRBV20-1; CDR3 DNA: TGCAGTGCTCCTAGAGGGGCTATACAACACACTGAAGCTTTCTTT; CDR3 protein: CSAPRGAIQHTEAFF
D gene: TRBD2; clone size: -; J gene: TRBJ2-3; V gene: TRBV24-1; CDR3 DNA: TGTGCCACCAGTGCCGGCGGGAGCGCGTACACAGATACGCAGTATTTT; CDR3 protein: CATSAGGSAYTDTQYF
D gene: TRBD2; clone size: few; J gene: TRBJ2-5; V gene: TRBV24-1; CDR3 DNA: TGTGCCACCAGTGACCAAAGACTAGCGGGAGGGTCGGCGACCCAGTACTTC; CDR3 protein: CATSDQRLAGGSATQYF
D gene: -; clone size: -; J gene: TRBJ2-5; V gene: TRBV10-3; CDR3 DNA: TGTGCCATCAGTGGTGGCGGATGGGAGACCCAGTACTTC; CDR3 protein: CAISGGGWETQYF
D gene: TRBD2; clone size: many; J gene: TRBJ2-7; V gene: TRBV6-2/TRBV6-3; CDR3 DNA: TGTGCCAGCATCTTGCGGGAGGGCTACGAGCAGTACTTC; CDR3 protein: CASILREGYEQYF
D gene: TRBD1; clone size: -; J gene: TRBJ2-7; V gene: TRBV12-3/TRBV12-4; CDR3 DNA: TGTGCCAGCAATTTTCGATGGGACAGAAGCTACGAGCAGTACTTC; CDR3 protein: CASNFRWDRSYEQYF
D gene: TRBD2; clone size: many; J gene: TRBJ2-2; V gene: TRBV2; CDR3 DNA: TGTGCCAGCAGTATCCTAGCGGGGATTAACACCGGGGAGCTGTTTTTT; CDR3 protein: CASSILAGINTGELFF
D gene: -; clone size: many; J gene: TRBJ1-1; V gene: TRBV7-8; CDR3 DNA: TGTGCCAGCAGCCCTCGGGAGGGCGGCACTGAAGCTTTCTTT; CDR3 protein: CASSPREGGTEAFF
D gene: TRBD1; clone size: many; J gene: TRBJ1-4; V gene: TRBV5-1; CDR3 DNA: TGCGCCAGCAGCTACAGGGGCCAGGAAAAACTGTTTTTT; CDR3 protein: CASSYRGQEKLFF
D gene: -; clone size: many; J gene: TRBJ2-5; V gene: TRBV2; CDR3 DNA: TGTGCCAGCAGTGAATACTCGACATGGGGAAATTACCAAGAGACCCAGTACTTC; CDR3 protein: CASSEYSTWGNYQETQYF
D gene: -; clone size: -; J gene: TRBJ2-6; V gene: TRBV29-1; CDR3 DNA: TGCAGCTTCCGGGACGAGGCCAACGTCCTGACTTTC; CDR3 protein: CSFRDEANVLTF
D gene: -; clone size: few; J gene: TRBJ2-1; V gene: TRBV20-1; CDR3 DNA: TGCAGTGCTAGCGACTTCGCTTACCCTAGCTCCTACAATGAGCAGTTCTTC; CDR3 protein: CSASDFAYPSSYNEQFF
D gene: TRBD1; clone size: once; J gene: TRBJ2-5; V gene: TRBV6-1; CDR3 DNA: TGTGCCAGCAGTGAAGATATCAGGGGGACAGAGAGGGAGACCCAGTACTTC; CDR3 protein: CASSEDIRGTERETQYF
D gene: TRBD2; clone size: many; J gene: TRBJ2-1; V gene: TRBV12-3/TRBV12-4; CDR3 DNA: TGTGCCAGCAGTCTACGGACTAGTTGGAATGAGCAGTTCTTC; CDR3 protein: CASSLRTSWNEQFF
D gene: -; clone size: many; J gene: TRBJ2-7; V gene: TRBV28; CDR3 DNA: TGTGCCAGCAGTTTACGCAAGGAGAGAAATACCTACGAGCAGTACTTC; CDR3 protein: CASSLRKERNTYEQYF
D gene: -; clone size: -; J gene: TRBJ2-2; V gene: TRBV10-3; CDR3 DNA: TGTGCCATCAGTGAGGGCGCTACGAACACCGGGGAGCTGTTTTTT; CDR3 protein: CAISEGATNTGELFF
D gene: TRBD1; clone size: many; J gene: TRBJ1-1; V gene: TRBV5-1; CDR3 DNA: TGCGCCAGCAGCGGGGCGTGGGCAGGGGGTACTTGGAACACTGAAGCTTTCTTT; CDR3 protein: CASSGAWAGGTWNTEAFF
D gene: -; clone size: -; J gene: TRBJ2-3; V gene: TRBV18; CDR3 DNA: TGTGCCAGCTCACCACTCCTCGGCCGAGGGATGAGTGGGGGAGATACGCAGTATTTT; CDR3 protein: CASSPLLGRGMSGGDTQYF
D gene: -; clone size: many; J gene: TRBJ2-3; V gene: TRBV11-2; CDR3 DNA: TGTGCCAGCAGACTAAGTATGGGAAATACGCAGTATTTT; CDR3 protein: CASRLSMGNTQYF
D gene: TRBD2; clone size: -; J gene: TRBJ2-1; V gene: TRBV7-2; CDR3 DNA: TGTGCCAGCAGCTTAGCGTTCGTCGGGAGGGCCATGAATGAGCAGTTCTTC; CDR3 protein: CASSLAFVGRAMNEQFF
D gene: TRBD2; clone size: -; J gene: TRBJ2-5; V gene: TRBV20-1; CDR3 DNA: TGCAGTGCTAGAGATCCGGGACTAGCGGGAGGTCAGGGAGAGACCCAGTACTTC; CDR3 protein: CSARDPGLAGGQGETQYF
D gene: -; clone size: few; J gene: TRBJ2-3; V gene: TRBV30; CDR3 DNA: TGTGCCTGGACTCGGCAGGGCATAGATACGCAGTATTTT; CDR3 protein: CAWTRQGIDTQYF
D gene: TRBD2; clone size: many; J gene: TRBJ2-1; V gene: TRBV7-2; CDR3 DNA: TGTGCCAGCAGCAAGAGCGGGAGCACCTACAATGAGCAGTTCTTC; CDR3 protein: CASSKSGSTYNEQFF
D gene: -; clone size: many; J gene: TRBJ2-7; V gene: TRBV3-1; CDR3 DNA: TGTGCCAGCAGCCAACTCAGGACCTACGAGCAGTACTTC; CDR3 protein: CASSQLRTYEQYF
D gene: TRBD2; clone size: -; J gene: TRBJ2-1; V gene: TRBV11-2; CDR3 DNA: TGTGCCAGCAGCTTAACCGGGACTAGGAAGTTCTTC; CDR3 protein: CASSLTGTRKFF
D gene: TRBD2; clone size: few; J gene: TRBJ2-7; V gene: TRBV5-1; CDR3 DNA: TGCGCCAGCAGCCTCGGGGTAGCGGGAGGTTACGAGCAGTACTTC; CDR3 protein: CASSLGVAGGYEQYF
D gene: -; clone size: few; J gene: TRBJ2-4; V gene: TRBV12-3/TRBV12-4; CDR3 DNA: TGTGCCAGCGCAAACCCGGTGGGCATTCAGTACTTC; CDR3 protein: CASANPVGIQYF
D gene: -; clone size: many; J gene: TRBJ2-1; V gene: TRBV10-3; CDR3 DNA: TGTGCCATCAGTGATAGAGGGAGGCCGGACAATGAGCAGTTCTTC; CDR3 protein: CAISDRGRPDNEQFF
D gene: -; clone size: many; J gene: TRBJ2-1; V gene: TRBV28; CDR3 DNA: TGTGCCAGCAGTTCCCCCAGGGGGGATGAGCAGTTCTTC; CDR3 protein: CASSSPRGDEQFF
D gene: -; clone size: -; J gene: TRBJ1-1; V gene: TRBV9; CDR3 DNA: TGTGCCAGCAGCGCCTCTCAGGTGAACACTGAAGCTTTCTTT; CDR3 protein: CASSASQVNTEAFF
D gene: TRBD2; clone size: -; J gene: TRBJ2-5; V gene: TRBV2; CDR3 DNA: TGTGCCAGCAGTAGGCGGGAGGGGAAAGAGACCCAGTACTTC; CDR3 protein: CASSRREGKETQYF
D gene: TRBD1; clone size: many; J gene: TRBJ2-7; V gene: TRBV29-1; CDR3 DNA: TGCAGCGTTGACCGTCAATTGGGGGACAGGGGGGACTACGAGCAGTACTTC; CDR3 protein: CSVDRQLGDRGDYEQYF
D gene: -; clone size: -; J gene: TRBJ1-4; V gene: TRBV19; CDR3 DNA: TGTGCCAGTAGCGGCGTCGGCGGGGGGGAAGAAAAACTGTTTTTT; CDR3 protein: CASSGVGGGEEKLFF
D gene: TRBD2; clone size: many; J gene: TRBJ2-7; V gene: TRBV20-1; CDR3 DNA: TGCAGTGCCGCAACCCGGGGGGAGGTACCCTACGAGCAGTACTTC; CDR3 protein: CSAATRGEVPYEQYF
D gene: TRBD1; clone size: -; J gene: TRBJ1-2; V gene: TRBV5-1; CDR3 DNA: TGCGCCAGCAGCATTGACAGGGCTGGCTACACCTTC; CDR3 protein: CASSIDRAGYTF
D gene: -; clone size: -; J gene: TRBJ2-1; V gene: TRBV7-6; CDR3 DNA: TGTGCCAGCAGCTTAAGGAATTTCTACAACAATGAGCAGTTCTTC; CDR3 protein: CASSLRNFYNNEQFF
D gene: TRBD1; clone size: many; J gene: TRBJ1-1; V gene: TRBV6-5; CDR3 DNA: TGTGCCAGCAGTTACTCGTGGGACAGGGATTGGAGGAACACTGAAGCTTTCTTT; CDR3 protein: CASSYSWDRDWRNTEAFF
D gene: TRBD1; clone size: many; J gene: TRBJ1-5; V gene: TRBV28; CDR3 DNA: TGTGCCAGCACCCGGACAGGGGCTGGCAATCAGCCCCAGCATTTT; CDR3 protein: CASTRTGAGNQPQHF
D gene: -; clone size: many; J gene: TRBJ2-7; V gene: TRBV28; CDR3 DNA: TGTGCCAGCTTAGCCTCGTACTCCTACGAGCAGTACTTC; CDR3 protein: CASLASYSYEQYF